The clone carrying this TCR beta chain was observed a few times. The antigen remains undetermined. The sample comes from a study of post-analysis software for immune sequencing data. As for the study in general: The disease courses covered relapsing-remitting, secondary progressive and progressive-relapsing multiple sclerosis. General study points: Co-batched samples clustered tightly together by F measure. When compared against controls, multiple sclerosis patients showed significantly lower normalized Chao1 diversity. The study found TRBV5-6, TRBV5-1 and TRBV20-1 among about five TRBV segments more frequent in patients than controls.

CDR1 DFQATT and CDR2 SNEGSKA come from the germline V gene (reference sequence). This CDR3 is 12 amino acids long. The authors incorporated unique molecular identifiers into the TCR beta cDNA libraries. There were about 0.95 to 11 million T cells, and 450,000 to 550,000 cDNA molecules came from them. A single record per CDR3 protein comes from TCRdb applying MiXCR to the PCR reads. Of about 770,000 distinct CDR3 sequences in the sample, about 43% are singletons; the top ten hold approximately 5%. Specimen: blood. The rearrangement uses TRBV20-1 and TRBJ2-7; tentatively, D is TRBD1 (6 bases). TRBJ2-5 explains the end of the DNA better; the J call may be wrong. This clonotype was obtained from a girl between 5 and 17 years old with multiple sclerosis. In nucleotides, the CDR3 is TGCAGTGCTAAAGGACAGTCGGAGACCCAGTACTTC. This sequence encodes CSAKGQSETQYF.